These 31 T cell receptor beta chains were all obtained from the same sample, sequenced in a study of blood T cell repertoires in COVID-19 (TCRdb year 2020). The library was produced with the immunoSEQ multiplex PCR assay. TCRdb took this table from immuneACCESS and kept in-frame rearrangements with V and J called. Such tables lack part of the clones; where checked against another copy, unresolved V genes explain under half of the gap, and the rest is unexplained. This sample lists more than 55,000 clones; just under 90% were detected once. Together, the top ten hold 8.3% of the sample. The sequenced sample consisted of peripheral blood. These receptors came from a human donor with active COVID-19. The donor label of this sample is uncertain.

CDR3 DNA: TGCAGCGCCGGACTAGCCGCAGGAGGGGATGAGCAGTTCTTC. Translated: CSAGLAAGGDEQFF. The chain couples TRBV29-1 to TRBJ2-1, with 8 bases matching TRBD2. The CDR3 has 14 amino acids. The germline V gene has CDR1 SQVTM and CDR2 ANQGSEA. Trimming removed 7 bases from V and 8 bases from J; junction bases left unmatched: 13.

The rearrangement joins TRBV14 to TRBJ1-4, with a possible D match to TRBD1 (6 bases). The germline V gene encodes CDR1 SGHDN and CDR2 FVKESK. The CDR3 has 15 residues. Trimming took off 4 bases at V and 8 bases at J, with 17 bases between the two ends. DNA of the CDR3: TGTGCCAGCAGCCGTGGTGGGGGCTTTTACGAAAAACTGTTTTTT. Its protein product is CASSRGGGFYEKLFF.

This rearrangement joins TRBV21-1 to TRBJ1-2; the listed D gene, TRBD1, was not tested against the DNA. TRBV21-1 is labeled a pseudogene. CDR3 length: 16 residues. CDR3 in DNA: TGTGCCAGCAGCAAAGCTTCCGGGACAGGGGGCAGAGGCTACACCTTC. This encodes CASSKASGTGGRGYTF.

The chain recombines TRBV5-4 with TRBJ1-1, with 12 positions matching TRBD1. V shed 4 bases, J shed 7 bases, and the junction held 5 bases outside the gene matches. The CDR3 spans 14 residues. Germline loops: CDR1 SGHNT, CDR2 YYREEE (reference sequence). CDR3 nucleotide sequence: TGTGCCAGCAGCCTGGGACAGGGGGCTAATGAAGCTTTCTTT. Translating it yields CASSLGQGANEAFF.

Here the CDR3 DNA reads TGTGCCAGCACGGGACAGGGGGTGGGCAATCAGCCCCAGCATTTT. Protein product: CASTGQGVGNQPQHF. The chain couples TRBV6-6 to TRBJ1-5; 11 nucleotides line up with TRBD1. Germline CDR1 and CDR2: MNHNY and SVGAGI (reference sequence). The CDR3 consists of 15 residues. V dropped 7 bases and J dropped 2; count of bases not matched to a gene: 4.

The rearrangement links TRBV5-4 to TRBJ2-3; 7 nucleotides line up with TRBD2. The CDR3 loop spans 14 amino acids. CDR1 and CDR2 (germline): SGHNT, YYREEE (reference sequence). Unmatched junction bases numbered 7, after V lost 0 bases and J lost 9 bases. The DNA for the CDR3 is TGTGCCAGCAGCTTGGACCGGTCGGGGGGAACGCAGTATTTT. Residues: CASSLDRSGGTQYF.

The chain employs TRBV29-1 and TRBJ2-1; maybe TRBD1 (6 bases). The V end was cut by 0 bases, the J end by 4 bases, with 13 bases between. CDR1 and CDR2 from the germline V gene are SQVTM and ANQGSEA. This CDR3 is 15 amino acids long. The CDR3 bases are TGCAGCGTTGAAGACAGGGGTGAGATTTACAATGAGCAGTTCTTC. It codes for CSVEDRGEIYNEQFF.

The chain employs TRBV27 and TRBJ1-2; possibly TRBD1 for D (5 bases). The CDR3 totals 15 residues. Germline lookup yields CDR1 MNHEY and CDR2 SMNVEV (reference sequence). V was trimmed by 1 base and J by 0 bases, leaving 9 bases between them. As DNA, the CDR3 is TGTGCCAGCAGTTTATATGCAGGGTCTAACTATGGCTACACCTTC. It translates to CASSLYAGSNYGYTF.

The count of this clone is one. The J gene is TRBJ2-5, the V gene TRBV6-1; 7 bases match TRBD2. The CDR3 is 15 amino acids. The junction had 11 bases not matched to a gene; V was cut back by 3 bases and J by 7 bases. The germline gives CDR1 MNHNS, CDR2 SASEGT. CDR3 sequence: CASSEPWTSRGTQYF. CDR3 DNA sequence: TGTGCCAGCAGTGAGCCCTGGACTAGTCGCGGGACCCAGTACTTC.

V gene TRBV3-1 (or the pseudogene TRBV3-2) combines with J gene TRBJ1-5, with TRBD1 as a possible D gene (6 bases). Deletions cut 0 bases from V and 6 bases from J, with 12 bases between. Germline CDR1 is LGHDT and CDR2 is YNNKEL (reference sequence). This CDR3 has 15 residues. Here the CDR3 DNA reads TGTGCCAGCAGCCAAGATGGGACACCGGGTCAGCCCCAGCATTTT. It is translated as CASSQDGTPGQPQHF.

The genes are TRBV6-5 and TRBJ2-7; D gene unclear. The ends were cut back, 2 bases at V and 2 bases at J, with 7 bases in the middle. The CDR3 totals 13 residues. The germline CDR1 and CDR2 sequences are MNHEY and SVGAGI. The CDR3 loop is CASSYTRTYEQYF. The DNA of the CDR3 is TGTGCCAGCAGTTACACGAGAACCTACGAGCAGTACTTC.

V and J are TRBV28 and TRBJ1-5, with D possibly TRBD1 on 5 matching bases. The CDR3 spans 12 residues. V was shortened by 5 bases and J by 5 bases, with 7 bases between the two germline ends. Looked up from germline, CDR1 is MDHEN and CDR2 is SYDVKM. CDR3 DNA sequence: TGTGCCAGCAGTGCAGGGTATCAGCCCCAGCATTTT. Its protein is CASSAGYQPQHF.

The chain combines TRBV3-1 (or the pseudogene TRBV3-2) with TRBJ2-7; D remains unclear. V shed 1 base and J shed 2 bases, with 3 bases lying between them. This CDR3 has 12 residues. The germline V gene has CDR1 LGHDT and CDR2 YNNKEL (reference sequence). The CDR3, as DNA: TGTGCCAGCAGCCAAGTAGCCTACGAGCAGTACTTC. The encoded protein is CASSQVAYEQYF.

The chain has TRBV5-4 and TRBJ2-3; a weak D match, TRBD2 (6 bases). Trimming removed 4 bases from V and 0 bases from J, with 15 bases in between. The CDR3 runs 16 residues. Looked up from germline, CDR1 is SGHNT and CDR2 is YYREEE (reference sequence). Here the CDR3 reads CASSNRDSPSTDTQYF. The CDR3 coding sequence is TGTGCCAGCAGCAACCGGGACTCCCCTAGCACAGATACGCAGTATTTT.

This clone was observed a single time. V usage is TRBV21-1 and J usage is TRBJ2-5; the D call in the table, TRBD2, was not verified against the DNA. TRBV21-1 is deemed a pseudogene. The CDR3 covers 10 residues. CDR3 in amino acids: CASTRLAVYF. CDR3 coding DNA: TGTGCCAGCACCCGACTAGCGGTGTACTTC.

DNA of the CDR3: TGTGCCAGCAGCTTCCGGACAGGGGGCGCAACCGGGGAGCTGTTTTTT. The encoded protein is CASSFRTGGATGELFF. The J gene is TRBJ2-2, the V gene TRBV9, with 11 bases aligning to TRBD1. This CDR3 spans 16 amino acids. Germline CDR1 is SGDLS and CDR2 is YYNGEE. Unmatched junction bases numbered 7, after V lost 4 bases and J lost 5 bases.

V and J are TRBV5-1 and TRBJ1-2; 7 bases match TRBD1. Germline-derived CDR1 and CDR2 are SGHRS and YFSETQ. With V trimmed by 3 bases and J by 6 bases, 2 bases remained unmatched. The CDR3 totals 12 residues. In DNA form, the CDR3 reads TGCGCCAGCAGCTCGACAGGGAATGGCTACACCTTC. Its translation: CASSSTGNGYTF.

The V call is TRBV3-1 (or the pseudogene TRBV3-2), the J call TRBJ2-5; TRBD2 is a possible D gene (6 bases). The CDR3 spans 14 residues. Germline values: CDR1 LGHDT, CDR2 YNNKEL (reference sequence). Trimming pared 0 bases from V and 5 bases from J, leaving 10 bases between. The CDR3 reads CASSQDPSVETQYF. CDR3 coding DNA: TGTGCCAGCAGCCAAGATCCTAGCGTGGAGACCCAGTACTTC.

As DNA, the CDR3 is TGTGCCACCAGCCGCCCGGGACAGGGGCAAGAGACCCAGTACTTC. This translates into CATSRPGQGQETQYF. The gene calls are TRBV24-1 and TRBJ2-5; 10 bases are a match to TRBD1. The trim removed 7 bases at V and 2 bases at J, leaving 6 bases unmatched. In germline, CDR1 is KGHDR, CDR2 SFDVKD. The CDR3 is 15 residues long.

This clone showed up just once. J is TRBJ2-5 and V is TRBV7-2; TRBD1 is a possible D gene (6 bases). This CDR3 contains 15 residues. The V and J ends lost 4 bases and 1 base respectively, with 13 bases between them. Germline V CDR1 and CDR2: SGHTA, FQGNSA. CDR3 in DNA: TGTGCCAGCAGCTCCCTCGTGGGGGCCCAAGAGACCCAGTACTTC. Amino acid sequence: CASSSLVGAQETQYF.

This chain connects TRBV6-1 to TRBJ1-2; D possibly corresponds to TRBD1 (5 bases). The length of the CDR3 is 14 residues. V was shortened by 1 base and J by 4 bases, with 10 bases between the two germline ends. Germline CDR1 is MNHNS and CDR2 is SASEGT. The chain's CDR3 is CASSEGGSAYGYTF. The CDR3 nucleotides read TGTGCCAGCAGTGAAGGGGGCAGCGCCTATGGCTACACCTTC.

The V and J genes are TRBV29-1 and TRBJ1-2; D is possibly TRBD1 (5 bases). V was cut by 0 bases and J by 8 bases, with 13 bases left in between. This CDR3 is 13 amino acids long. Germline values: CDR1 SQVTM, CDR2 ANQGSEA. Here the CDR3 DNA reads TGCAGCGTTGAAGATGGGGCAGGGTGGGGCTACACCTTC. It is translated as CSVEDGAGWGYTF.

The CDR3 region is CASTHLRQGAKNIQYF. The CDR3 DNA sequence: TGTGCCAGCACCCACCTCCGACAGGGAGCCAAAAACATTCAGTACTTC. The V gene is TRBV11-3, the J gene TRBJ2-4, with TRBD1 matching over 7 bases. CDR1 and CDR2 (germline): SGHNT, YENEEA. This CDR3 has 16 residues. V shed 7 bases and J 0 bases; nucleotides not matched to a gene: 9.

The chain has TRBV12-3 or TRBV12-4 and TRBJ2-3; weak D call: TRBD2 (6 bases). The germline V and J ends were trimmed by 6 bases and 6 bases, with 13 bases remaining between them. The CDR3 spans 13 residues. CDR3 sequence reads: CASRRLGRDTQYF. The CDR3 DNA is TGTGCCAGCAGAAGACTAGGCAGGGATACGCAGTATTTT.

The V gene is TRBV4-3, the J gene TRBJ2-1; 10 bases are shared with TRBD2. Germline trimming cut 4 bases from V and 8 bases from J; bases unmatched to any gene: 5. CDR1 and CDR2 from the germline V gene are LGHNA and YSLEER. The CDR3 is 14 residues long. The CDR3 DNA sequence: TGCGCCAGCAGCCCTAGCGGGAGTATCTATGAGCAGTTCTTC. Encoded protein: CASSPSGSIYEQFF.

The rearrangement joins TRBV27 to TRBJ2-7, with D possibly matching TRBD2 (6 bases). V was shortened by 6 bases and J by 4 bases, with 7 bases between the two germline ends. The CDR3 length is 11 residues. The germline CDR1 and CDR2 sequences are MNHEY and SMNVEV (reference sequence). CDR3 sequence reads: CASSGSYEQYF. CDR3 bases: TGTGCCAGCAGCGGGAGTTACGAGCAGTACTTC.

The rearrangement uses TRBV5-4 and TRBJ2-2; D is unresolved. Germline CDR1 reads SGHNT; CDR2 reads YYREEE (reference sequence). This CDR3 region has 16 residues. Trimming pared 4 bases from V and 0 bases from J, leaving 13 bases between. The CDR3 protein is CASSVRHNPNTGELFF. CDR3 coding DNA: TGTGCCAGCAGCGTACGACACAATCCGAACACCGGGGAGCTGTTTTTT.

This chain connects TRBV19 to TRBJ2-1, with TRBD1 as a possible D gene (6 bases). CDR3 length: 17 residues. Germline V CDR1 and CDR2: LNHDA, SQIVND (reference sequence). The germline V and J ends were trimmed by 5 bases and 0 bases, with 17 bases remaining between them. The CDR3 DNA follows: TGTGCCAGTAGTTTCCCGACAGACAGGAGCTCCTACAATGAGCAGTTCTTC. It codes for CASSFPTDRSSYNEQFF.

The CDR3 DNA follows: TGTGCCAGCAGTTACCCGGACAGACAAGAGACCCAGTACTTC. Its protein product is CASSYPDRQETQYF. The chain combines TRBV6-2 or TRBV6-3 with TRBJ2-5, with a tentative D call TRBD1 (6 bases). Trimming cost V 2 bases and J 2 bases, with 9 bases left between them. CDR1 is MNHEY, CDR2 SVGEGT, per germline. The CDR3 sequence is 14 residues long.

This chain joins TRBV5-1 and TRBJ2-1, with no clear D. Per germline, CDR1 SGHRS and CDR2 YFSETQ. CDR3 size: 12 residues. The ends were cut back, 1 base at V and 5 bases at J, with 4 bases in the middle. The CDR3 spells CASSLRDNEQFF. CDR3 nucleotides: TGCGCCAGCAGCTTGCGGGACAATGAGCAGTTCTTC.

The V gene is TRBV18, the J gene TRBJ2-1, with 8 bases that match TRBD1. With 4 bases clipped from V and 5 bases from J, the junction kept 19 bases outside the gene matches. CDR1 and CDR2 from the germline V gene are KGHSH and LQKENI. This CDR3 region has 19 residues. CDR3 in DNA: TGTGCCAGCTCACAAAACTCTCCCCTCCGGGACAGGTCTAACAATGAGCAGTTCTTC. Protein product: CASSQNSPLRDRSNNEQFF.